A single sample is the source of the 23 T cell receptor beta chains below, sequenced in a study of blood T cell repertoires in COVID-19. Assay used: immunoSEQ multiplex PCR; TCRdb lists only in-frame clones, some missing. The sample holds roughly 290,000 clones, approximately 85% seen once. Sequencing was carried out using PBMCs or T cells enriched from blood (not recorded which). Every receptor here comes from a man under 40 who had recovered from COVID-19.

This chain connects TRBV3-1 (or the pseudogene TRBV3-2) to TRBJ2-7; D might be TRBD1 (6 bases). The CDR3 extends over 17 amino acids. V lost 0 bases and J 3 bases, leaving 18 bases between the germline ends. The germline V gene encodes CDR1 LGHDT and CDR2 YNNKEL (reference sequence). For the CDR3, the DNA is TGTGCCAGCAGCCAAGATCCCGGTCAGGGGCTCAACTACGAGCAGTACTTC. Translated: CASSQDPGQGLNYEQYF.

V is TRBV5-1 and J is TRBJ1-1; TRBD1 aligns across 7 bases. The CDR3 contains 16 residues. Trimming removed 5 bases from V and 0 bases from J; junction bases left unmatched: 10. Germline V lookup: CDR1 SGHRS, CDR2 YFSETQ. CDR3 DNA sequence: TGCGCCAGCAGTTTCCACCGGACAGGAGTGAACACTGAAGCTTTCTTT. Translated, it gives CASSFHRTGVNTEAFF. The full variable domain, completed using reference TRBV5-1 and TRBJ1-1, is KAGVTQTPRYLIKTRGQQVTLSCSPISGHRSVSWYQQTPGQGLQFLFEYFSETQRNKGNFPGRFSGRQFSNSRSEMNVSTLELGDSALYLCASSFHRTGVNTEAFFGQGTRLTVV.

J is TRBJ2-2 and V is TRBV11-2; 10 positions match TRBD1. The CDR3 is made up of 17 amino acids. CDR1 SGHAT and CDR2 FQNNGV come from the germline V gene. The V gene end was trimmed by 1 base and the J gene end by 6 bases; junction bases not matched to a gene: 8. The CDR3 sequence: CASSLVFGQGVAGELFF. The DNA for the CDR3 is TGTGCCAGCAGCTTAGTGTTCGGACAGGGGGTGGCCGGGGAGCTGTTTTTT.

The gene calls are TRBV5-1 and TRBJ2-7, with TRBD1 matching 9 bases. The germline gives CDR1 SGHRS, CDR2 YFSETQ. The CDR3 has 16 amino acids. V was clipped by 4 bases and J by 0 bases; unmatched bases: 8. The CDR3 loop is CASSPAGGQGSYEQYF. The CDR3 DNA sequence: TGCGCCAGCAGCCCCGCAGGGGGACAGGGCTCCTACGAGCAGTACTTC.

J is TRBJ2-7 and V is TRBV6-6; D is perhaps TRBD1 (6 bases). V was shortened by 10 bases and J by 0 bases, with 13 bases between the two germline ends. Looked up from germline, CDR1 is MNHNY and CDR2 is SVGAGI (reference sequence). The CDR3 sequence is 13 residues long. The CDR3 DNA is TGTGCCACCGTACAGGGTAGCTCCTACGAGCAGTACTTC. This translates into CATVQGSSYEQYF.

The gene calls are TRBV7-9 and TRBJ1-3; D is ambiguous. There are 11 residues in the CDR3. Looked up from germline, CDR1 is SEHNR and CDR2 is FQNEAQ (reference sequence). The CDR3 DNA is TGTTCGGTGAGCTCTGGAAACACCATATATTTT. This encodes CSVSSGNTIYF.

This clone has more than one count but fewer than ten. The chain employs TRBV19 and TRBJ1-3; no clear D gene. The CDR3 length is 17 residues. Per germline, CDR1 LNHDA and CDR2 SQIVND (reference sequence). V lost 3 bases and J lost 4, with 19 bases in between. CDR3 in DNA: TGTGCCAGTAGTATTGGAGTCAGATCTTATGGAGGAAACACCATATATTTT. It specifies CASSIGVRSYGGNTIYF. The full variable domain, with the rest looked up from reference TRBV19 and TRBJ1-3, is DGGITQSPKYLFRKEGQNVTLSCEQNLNHDAMYWYRQDPGQGLRLIYYSQIVNDFQKGDIAEGYSVSREKKESFPLTVTSAQKNPTAFYLCASSIGVRSYGGNTIYFGEGSWLTVV.

The chain couples TRBV9 to TRBJ1-1; no clear D. This CDR3 spans 13 amino acids. CDR1 and CDR2 (germline): SGDLS, YYNGEE. V lost 0 bases and J 5 bases, leaving 8 bases between the germline ends. The CDR3 sequence: CASSVGAQTEAFF. CDR3 coding DNA: TGTGCCAGCAGCGTAGGGGCCCAGACTGAAGCTTTCTTT.

The chain joins TRBV6-2 or TRBV6-3 to TRBJ1-5; D remains unclear. Germline loops: CDR1 MNHEY, CDR2 SVGEGT. Trimming took off 6 bases at V and 0 bases at J, with 12 bases between the two ends. CDR3 length: 15 amino acids. Here the CDR3 reads CASSTGDYSNQPQHF. CDR3 DNA: TGTGCCAGCAGCACGGGAGATTATAGCAATCAGCCCCAGCATTTT.

The rearrangement links TRBV24-1 to TRBJ2-7; TRBD2 might be the D (6 bases). The CDR3 covers 12 residues. V lost 4 bases to trimming and J lost 7 bases, with 10 bases between them. Germline CDR1 and CDR2: KGHDR and SFDVKD. The CDR3 spells CATSDPGGEQYF. As DNA, the CDR3 is TGTGCCACCAGTGACCCCGGGGGAGAGCAGTACTTC.

The chain uses TRBV11-2 and TRBJ2-7; D is perhaps TRBD2 (6 bases). Deletions cut 5 bases from V and 0 bases from J, with 14 bases between. Germline CDR1 SGHAT, CDR2 FQNNGV. The CDR3 runs to 15 residues. The CDR3 region is CASSPLGTVSYEQYF. DNA for the CDR3: TGTGCCAGCAGCCCCTTGGGGACTGTCTCCTACGAGCAGTACTTC.

The chain uses TRBV5-1 and TRBJ1-4, with 7 bases that match TRBD1. Germline CDR1 and CDR2: SGHRS and YFSETQ. The CDR3 spans 14 residues. The trim removed 3 bases at V and 7 bases at J, leaving 6 bases unmatched. The CDR3 spells CASSSTGSSEKLFF. The CDR3 nucleotides read TGCGCCAGCAGCTCGACAGGGTCCTCTGAAAAACTGTTTTTT.

The CDR3 here is CASSLQDSGNTIYF. CDR3 nucleotide sequence: TGTGCCAGCAGCCTACAGGACTCTGGAAACACCATATATTTT. The gene calls are TRBV4-2 and TRBJ1-3; tentative D call: TRBD1 (5 bases). V was pared by 4 bases and J by 0 bases, with 7 bases between. Germline lookup yields CDR1 LGHNA and CDR2 YNFKEQ. The CDR3 is 14 residues long.

The chain combines TRBV29-1 with TRBJ1-6; 9 nucleotides align to TRBD1. This CDR3 is 13 amino acids long. J lost 10 bases, V lost 5 bases, and 6 bases had no gene match. The V gene's germline CDR1 is SQVTM and CDR2 ANQGSEA. The CDR3 DNA sequence: TGCAGCGTTCGGGACAGGGAAGGATCACCCCTCCACTTT. Protein sequence: CSVRDREGSPLHF.

In regard to this clone: Other DNA variants within this sample encode the same CDR3. The chain uses TRBV2 and TRBJ1-2; a weak D match, TRBD1 (6 bases). V was trimmed by 2 bases and J by 4 bases, leaving 8 bases between them. From germline, CDR1 is SNHLY and CDR2 FYNNEI. This CDR3 is 13 amino acids long. DNA of the CDR3: TGTGCCAGCAGTGAACAAGGGGGCTATGGCTACACCTTC. Translated, it gives CASSEQGGYGYTF.

This chain joins TRBV7-2 and TRBJ2-1, with 12 bases that match TRBD2. Looked up from germline, CDR1 is SGHTA and CDR2 is FQGNSA. The CDR3 has 15 amino acids. The V gene end was trimmed by 6 bases and the J gene end by 1 base; junction bases not matched to a gene: 1. The CDR3 protein is CASRLAGGSYNEQFF. CDR3 sequence (DNA): TGTGCCAGCAGACTAGCGGGAGGATCCTACAATGAGCAGTTCTTC.

The chain links TRBV30 to TRBJ2-3; D unclear. V lost 7 bases, J lost 2 bases, and 10 bases lay in between. Germline lookup yields CDR1 GTSNPN and CDR2 SVGIG (reference sequence). This CDR3 has 12 amino acids. The CDR3 region is CASTPNTDTQYF. In DNA, the CDR3 is TGTGCCTCAACCCCTAACACAGATACGCAGTATTTT.

This clone was seen just once. This chain connects TRBV10-3 to TRBJ1-6; 8 nucleotides align to TRBD1. The CDR3 consists of 14 residues. Per the germline V gene, CDR1 is ENHRY and CDR2 is SYGVKD. The CDR3 bases are TGTGCTACGAAACAGGGGGGGGCCGATTCACCCCTCCACTTT. Amino acids: CATKQGGADSPLHF.

V gene TRBV5-1 combines with J gene TRBJ1-2; D ambiguous. The CDR3 is made up of 16 amino acids. V lost 2 bases and J lost 4, with 18 bases in between. Germline V lookup: CDR1 SGHRS, CDR2 YFSETQ. CDR3 region: CASSLTLPFDSYGYTF. CDR3 in DNA: TGCGCCAGCAGCTTAACCCTCCCCTTTGATAGCTATGGCTACACCTTC.

The chain carries TRBV5-4 and TRBJ2-3, with TRBD2 matching 9 bases. There are 16 residues in the CDR3. The germline CDR1 and CDR2 sequences are SGHNT and YYREEE (reference sequence). Losses at the gene ends were 0 bases for V and 1 base for J; bases not matched to a gene: 3. Written as DNA, the CDR3 is TGTGCCAGCAGCTTGGTTATAGCGGGAGGCACAGATACGCAGTATTTT. It codes for CASSLVIAGGTDTQYF.

This clone is medium-sized by share. The CDR3 coding sequence is TGTGCCAGCGGGGGGAGCGAGAACACTGAAGCTTTCTTT. Its translation: CASGGSENTEAFF. The V gene is TRBV6-5, the J gene TRBJ1-1; D might be TRBD1 (5 bases). The V gene lost 8 bases and the J gene lost 1 base, with 11 bases spanning the gap. CDR1 and CDR2 from the germline V gene are MNHEY and SVGAGI. This CDR3 comprises 13 residues.

CDR3 sequence reads: CASSILRGDEQFF. For the CDR3, the DNA is TGTGCCAGTAGTATACTCAGGGGGGATGAGCAGTTCTTC. The chain is built from TRBV19 and TRBJ2-1; possible D gene TRBD1, 7 bases. The CDR3 length is 13 residues. V was clipped by 2 bases and J by 8 bases, with 10 bases between them. CDR1 LNHDA and CDR2 SQIVND come from the germline V gene (reference sequence).

The gene calls are TRBV6-5 and TRBJ1-3; D uncertain. V dropped 6 bases and J dropped 3 bases, with 12 bases sitting between them. The germline CDR1 and CDR2 sequences are MNHEY and SVGAGI. The CDR3 contains 14 residues. DNA of the CDR3: TGTGCCAGCAGGCAGTTTGAGGGTGGAAACACCATATATTTT. Its translation is CASRQFEGGNTIYF.